The 28 T cell receptor beta chains reported below all come from one sample, sequenced in a study of spatial heterogeneity in lung cancer. TCRdb independently ran MiXCR on the 5' RACE reads; one entry per CDR3 protein. The sample lists 48,000 or so distinct CDR3 sequences, roughly 5.2% occurring once. Time point reported: sample taken at primary tumor resection. The sequences come from PBMCs, collected at surgery. These receptors originate from a male donor with early-stage non-small cell lung cancer.

This clonotype has a count of ten or more. This chain connects TRBV30 to TRBJ1-5; no reliable D call. The CDR3 length is 14 residues. With 4 bases removed from V and 3 bases from J, the gap between germline ends came to 13 bases. Germline V lookup: CDR1 GTSNPN, CDR2 SVGIG (reference sequence). This chain's CDR3 is CAWNYNGLNQPQHF. Here the CDR3 DNA reads TGTGCCTGGAACTATAACGGTCTCAATCAGCCCCAGCATTTT.

This clonotype is medium-sized within its sample. The chain combines TRBV7-2 with TRBJ1-4, with D possibly being TRBD1 (5 bases). Germline loops: CDR1 SGHTA, CDR2 FQGNSA. V was shortened by 5 bases and J by 7 bases, with 20 bases between the two germline ends. The CDR3 is made up of 16 amino acids. CDR3 region: CASSRGTLLSGEKLFF. CDR3 sequence (DNA): TGTGCCAGCAGCCGTGGGACGCTACTGTCGGGTGAAAAACTGTTTTTT.

This clonotype was counted many times. V usage is TRBV7-2 and J usage is TRBJ1-3; D is uncertain. This CDR3 has 15 residues. V was pared by 5 bases and J by 0 bases, with 11 bases between. The germline gives CDR1 SGHTA, CDR2 FQGNSA. CDR3 sequence (DNA): TGTGCCAGCAGCGCGCTCCTAAGCTCTGGAAACACCATATATTTT. Its protein is CASSALLSSGNTIYF.

The chain recombines TRBV7-9 with TRBJ2-5; a possible D gene is TRBD1 (5 bases). The ends were cut back, 5 bases at V and 1 base at J, with 11 bases in the middle. The CDR3 spans 14 residues. Per the germline V gene, CDR1 is SEHNR and CDR2 is FQNEAQ (reference sequence). In DNA form, the CDR3 reads TGTGCCAGCAGCCCTGGGGCCTTCCAAGAGACCCAGTACTTC. The encoded protein is CASSPGAFQETQYF.

The genes are TRBV12-3 or TRBV12-4 and TRBJ1-1; D not resolved. This CDR3 comprises 14 residues. Trimming cost V 5 bases and J 1 base, with 11 bases left between them. This CDR3 is CASSHQTENTEAFF. Written as DNA, the CDR3 is TGTGCCAGCAGTCACCAGACTGAGAACACTGAAGCTTTCTTT.

The sample holds many counts of this clonotype. This chain links TRBV4-3 with TRBJ2-1; TRBD2 aligns across 13 bases. Per germline, CDR1 LGHNA and CDR2 YSLEER. J gave up 7 bases and V 3 bases, and 9 bases lay outside the gene matches. The CDR3 has 17 amino acids. The CDR3 is CASSQRPGTSGTNEQFF. In nucleotides, the CDR3 is TGCGCCAGCAGCCAGAGACCCGGGACTAGCGGGACGAATGAGCAGTTCTTC.

In its sample, this clonotype was seen many times. J is TRBJ2-7 and V is TRBV7-6, with 14 bases aligning to TRBD2. CDR1 is SGHVS and CDR2 is FNYEAQ in the germline V gene. Trimming removed 4 bases from V and 2 bases from J; junction bases left unmatched: 13. This CDR3 contains 19 residues. As DNA, the CDR3 is TGTGCCAGCAGCTCACCCCAGACTAGCGGGAGGGCCAGGGCCTACGAGCAGTACTTC. It encodes CASSSPQTSGRARAYEQYF.

The rearrangement joins TRBV5-4 to TRBJ2-1; TRBD2 aligns across 9 bases. V trimming: 5 bases; J trimming: 2 bases; junction bases outside the gene matches: 2. The CDR3 is 14 residues long. CDR1 is SGHNT and CDR2 is YYREEE in the germline V gene (reference sequence). The CDR3 DNA sequence: TGTGCCAGCAGAGGCGGGAGGGCCTACAATGAGCAGTTCTTC. Protein product: CASRGGRAYNEQFF.

There are many counts of this clonotype. The chain employs TRBV6-1 and TRBJ2-1, with 11 positions matching TRBD2. The CDR3 runs 17 residues. Germline CDR1 reads MNHNS; CDR2 reads SASEGT. Trimming at V came to 7 bases and at J to 5 bases, leaving 13 bases not matched to a gene. CDR3 in DNA: TGTGCCAGCACCCCCTACCTCCTAGCGGGGGGACACAATGAGCAGTTCTTC. It codes for CASTPYLLAGGHNEQFF.

This clonotype was seen many times. J is TRBJ2-5 and V is TRBV13; D may be TRBD2 (5 bases). The CDR3 sequence is 13 residues long. Trimming pared 2 bases from V and 10 bases from J, leaving 14 bases between. Germline values: CDR1 PRHDT, CDR2 FYEKMQ (reference sequence). The DNA for the CDR3 is TGTGCCAGCAGCTTACCCGGACTGGAGGTCCAGTACTTC. This codes for CASSLPGLEVQYF.

This clonotype ranks as medium-sized. The rearrangement links TRBV9 to TRBJ2-5; 10 bases match TRBD2. The germline CDR1 and CDR2 sequences are SGDLS and YYNGEE. V trimming: 3 bases; J trimming: 5 bases; junction bases outside the gene matches: 10. CDR3 size: 16 residues. DNA for the CDR3: TGTGCCAGCAGCGAGGGTCGAGCGGGAGGGGCCGAGACCCAGTACTTC. It translates to CASSEGRAGGAETQYF.

In this sample, this clonotype turned up many times. This chain uses TRBV10-3 with TRBJ2-7; tentatively, D is TRBD2 (6 bases). Germline V CDR1 and CDR2: ENHRY, SYGVKD. The CDR3 sequence is 13 residues long. V dropped 10 bases and J dropped 4 bases, with 17 bases sitting between them. This CDR3 is CATTALGGYEQYF. The CDR3 nucleotides read TGTGCCACCACCGCCTTGGGGGGATACGAGCAGTACTTC.

In this sample, this clonotype turned up many times. The J gene is TRBJ2-1, the V gene TRBV10-3; TRBD2 might be the D (6 bases). Germline CDR1 is ENHRY and CDR2 is SYGVKD. The CDR3 loop spans 16 amino acids. V lost 7 bases, J lost 1 base, and 17 bases lay in between. CDR3 sequence: CAINGGADISYNEQFF. The CDR3 DNA is TGTGCCATCAACGGGGGAGCGGATATTTCCTACAATGAGCAGTTCTTC.

The CDR3 nucleotides read TGTGCCAGCAGTTTAGCGGGCCTATACGAGACCCAGTACTTC. Its translation: CASSLAGLYETQYF. The chain uses TRBV12-3 or TRBV12-4 and TRBJ2-5, with D hard to call. The CDR3 is made up of 14 amino acids. Trimming removed 0 bases from V and 5 bases from J, with 10 bases in between.

This clonotype was counted ten times or more. A junction boundary mismatches the germline segment, possibly from a read error. The rearrangement uses TRBV30 and TRBJ1-1; 9 bases map to TRBD1. Germline CDR1 and CDR2: GTSNPN and SVGIG (reference sequence). The CDR3 totals 19 residues. The CDR3 DNA sequence: TGTGCCTGGAGTGTACGGGGGACAGGGAGGAGATATGGGAACGCTGAAGCTTTCTTT. Translating it yields CAWSVRGTGRRYGNAEAFF.

The CDR3 spells CASSLAAYGIQYF. The CDR3 bases are TGTGCCAGCAGTTTGGCCGCTTACGGCATTCAGTACTTC. The chain combines TRBV27 with TRBJ2-4; no clear D. From germline, CDR1 is MNHEY and CDR2 SMNVEV (reference sequence). This CDR3 region has 13 residues. V gave up 3 bases and J gave up 9 bases, with 12 bases separating them.

This clonotype was found a few times. The V and J genes are TRBV18 and TRBJ2-7; D possibly corresponds to TRBD2 (5 bases). CDR1 is KGHSH, CDR2 LQKENI, per germline. CDR3 size: 11 residues. Trimming cost V 4 bases and J 6 bases, with 7 bases left between them. The CDR3 nucleotides are TGTGCCAGCTCACAGGGAGCCGAGCAGTACTTC. Protein product: CASSQGAEQYF.

This clonotype has more than one count but fewer than ten. One end of the junction is discordant with germline, which a read error may explain. This rearrangement joins TRBV5-1 to TRBJ2-5; D uncertain. The CDR3 loop spans 11 amino acids. In germline, CDR1 is SGHRS, CDR2 YFSETQ. The CDR3 is CASSLAQLENF. In DNA, the CDR3 is TGCGCCAGCAGCTTGGCCCAGTTGGAGAACTTC.

This clonotype has ten or more counts. The chain joins TRBV4-1 to TRBJ2-7; 13 bases line up with TRBD2. Germline assignment: CDR1 MGHRA and CDR2 YSYEKL. This CDR3 region has 15 residues. The junction had 2 bases not matched to a gene; V was cut back by 1 base and J by 5 bases. Here the CDR3 reads CASSQGLAGGNEQYF. DNA for the CDR3: TGCGCCAGCAGCCAAGGACTAGCGGGAGGTAACGAGCAGTACTTC.

The chain couples TRBV7-2 to TRBJ2-3; 11 nucleotides agree with TRBD2. CDR1 SGHTA and CDR2 FQGNSA come from the germline V gene. The CDR3 is 16 amino acids. The J segment lost 3 bases and the V segment lost 5 bases, leaving 7 bases of the junction unmatched. Here the CDR3 reads CASSPKTSGATDTQYF. CDR3 sequence (DNA): TGTGCCAGCAGCCCAAAGACTAGCGGGGCAACAGATACGCAGTATTTT.

This clonotype was picked up many times. The chain couples TRBV20-1 to TRBJ1-2, with TRBD1 matching over 9 bases. Germline V CDR1 and CDR2: DFQATT, SNEGSKA (reference sequence). Trimming took 1 base from V and 7 from J; bases not matched to a gene: 7. The CDR3 is 14 amino acids. The CDR3 is CSARGDRDRAGYTF. The CDR3 bases are TGCAGTGCTAGAGGCGACCGGGACAGGGCTGGCTACACCTTC.

The rearrangement uses TRBV10-1 and TRBJ2-7, with 13 bases lining up with TRBD2. The V gene end was trimmed by 2 bases and the J gene end by 6 bases; junction bases not matched to a gene: 10. Germline V gene data show CDR1 as WNHNN and CDR2 as SYGVQD (reference sequence). The CDR3 is 17 residues long. CDR3 DNA sequence: TGCGCCAGCAGTGAGGCCACTAGCGGGAGGGCCTTGGGCGAGCAGTACTTC. Encoded protein: CASSEATSGRALGEQYF.

This clonotype was picked up a small number of times. The chain combines TRBV4-1 with TRBJ2-4, with D perhaps matching TRBD1 or TRBD2 (5 bases each). The CDR3 runs 17 residues. The germline V gene has CDR1 MGHRA and CDR2 YSYEKL. V was shortened by 4 bases and J by 0 bases, with 16 bases between the two germline ends. The CDR3 protein is CASSPSGTEIAKNIQYF. For the CDR3, the DNA is TGCGCCAGCAGCCCTTCTGGGACGGAGATAGCCAAAAACATTCAGTACTTC.

The sample holds many counts of this clonotype. The V and J genes are TRBV12-3 or TRBV12-4 and TRBJ2-2; no clear D. Trimming pared 1 base from V and 2 bases from J, leaving 5 bases between. This CDR3 spans 14 amino acids. The CDR3 is CASSLGGNTGELFF. The DNA of the CDR3 is TGTGCCAGCAGTTTAGGGGGAAACACCGGGGAGCTGTTTTTT.

Ten or more counts support this clonotype. The chain combines TRBV7-2 with TRBJ2-7; D is uncertain. The V and J ends lost 5 bases and 1 base respectively, with 6 bases between them. The CDR3 has 12 residues. Germline-derived CDR1 and CDR2 are SGHTA and FQGNSA. This CDR3 reads CASSPSSYEQYF. The CDR3 region has the DNA TGTGCCAGCAGCCCATCTTCCTACGAGCAGTACTTC.

The chain combines TRBV12-3 or TRBV12-4 with TRBJ2-2; maybe TRBD1 (6 bases). V lost 5 bases to trimming and J lost 0 bases, with 10 bases between them. CDR3 length equals 15 residues. CDR3 DNA: TGTGCCAGCAGTCGACAGGCAGCGAACACCGGGGAGCTGTTTTTT. This encodes CASSRQAANTGELFF.

This clonotype was found many times. The CDR3 spells CSVVDPGGPNEQYF. The CDR3 nucleotides are TGCAGCGTTGTGGATCCCGGGGGGCCGAACGAGCAGTACTTC. V usage is TRBV29-1 and J usage is TRBJ2-7; D may be TRBD2 (7 bases). Trimming shortened V by 4 bases and J by 5 bases, and 18 bases separated the two germline ends. Germline V gene data show CDR1 as SQVTM and CDR2 as ANQGSEA. CDR3 size: 14 residues.

This clonotype was recorded at least ten times. The rearrangement uses TRBV5-4 and TRBJ1-2, with D maybe TRBD1 (5 bases). This CDR3 region has 14 residues. Looked up from germline, CDR1 is SGHNT and CDR2 is YYREEE (reference sequence). V was clipped by 3 bases and J by 8 bases, with 17 bases between them. The CDR3 loop is CASSSWVGPGGYTF. In DNA form, the CDR3 reads TGTGCCAGCAGCTCCTGGGTGGGGCCAGGAGGCTACACCTTC.